These T cell receptor beta chains were read from a single sample in a study of CD8 T cells in Susac syndrome. Each CDR3 protein gets one entry after TCRdb re-called the immunoSEQ multiplex PCR reads with MiXCR. Of fewer than 350,000 distinct CDR3 sequences in the sample, about 90% were seen once. The sequenced sample consisted of CD4+ T cells from PBMCs. The origin of the receptors is a human donor with multiple sclerosis. Each CDR3 is given with its conserved first and last residue. D genes are given only for firm matches. A row's size may be missing; if present it is once, few, many or a size class.

J gene,clone size,V gene,D gene,CDR3 protein,CDR3 DNA
TRBJ1-1,once,TRBV9,-,CASSVRPGALEAFF,TGTGCCAGCAGCGTCCGGCCGGGAGCATTAGAAGCTTTCTTT
TRBJ2-3,-,TRBV7-9,TRBD2,CASVPGRGLGTDTQYF,TGTGCCAGCGTACCGGGGAGGGGCTTGGGCACAGATACGCAGTATTTT
TRBJ1-5,-,TRBV3-1,TRBD1,CASSRPCTGQGVGQPQHF,TGTGCCAGCAGCCGCCCGTGTACGGGACAGGGAGTTGGCCAGCCCCAGCATTTT
TRBJ2-3,-,TRBV2,-,CASRWGTDTQYF,TGTGCCAGCCGGTGGGGGACAGATACGCAGTATTTT
TRBJ2-2,-,TRBV7-9,-,CASSLRGGPDTGELFF,TGTGCCAGCAGCTTACGAGGAGGGCCGGACACCGGGGAGCTGTTTTTT
TRBJ2-7,-,TRBV18,-,CASSPGSGPGEQYF,TGTGCCAGCTCACCAGGGTCAGGGCCGGGTGAGCAGTACTTC
TRBJ2-1,-,TRBV24-1,-,CATSDQSIHYNEQFF,TGTGCCACCAGTGATCAAAGTATCCACTACAATGAGCAGTTCTTC
TRBJ2-3,-,TRBV6-5,-,CASHSPGNTDTQYF,TGTGCCTCCCACTCACCAGGAAACACAGATACGCAGTATTTT
TRBJ1-4,-,TRBV4-3,-,CASSLEIGESEKLFF,TGCGCCAGCAGCCTTGAGATAGGGGAATCTGAAAAACTGTTTTTT
TRBJ2-3,-,TRBV2,-,CASNGVFTDTQYF,TGTGCCAGCAATGGGGTCTTCACAGATACGCAGTATTTT
TRBJ2-7,-,TRBV24-1,TRBD1,CATSPGQNPYEQYF,TGTGCCACCAGTCCGGGACAGAATCCCTACGAGCAGTACTTC
TRBJ2-7,-,TRBV29-1,TRBD2,CSVEVGGFSYGQYF,TGCAGCGTTGAGGTCGGGGGGTTTTCCTACGGGCAGTACTTC
TRBJ2-7,few,TRBV19,-,CASSIIGRGTYEQYF,TGTGCCAGTAGTATTATTGGAAGGGGCACGTACGAGCAGTACTTC
TRBJ1-2,-,TRBV5-4,-,CASSLWSFRANYGYTF,TGTGCCAGCAGCTTGTGGTCCTTCAGAGCTAACTATGGCTACACCTTC
TRBJ2-1,-,TRBV3-1,TRBD2,CASKDTGRAPEFF,TGTGCCAGCAAGGATACCGGGAGGGCCCCGGAGTTCTTC
TRBJ1-4,-,TRBV20-1,-,CSARGPMAGDEEKLFF,TGCAGTGCTAGAGGGCCGATGGCAGGGGACGAGGAAAAACTGTTTTTT
TRBJ1-5,-,TRBV19,-,CASSKGLRGDQPQHF,TGTGCCAGTAGTAAAGGTCTCAGGGGTGATCAGCCCCAGCATTTT
TRBJ2-1,-,TRBV4-3,TRBD2,CASSRTSGSWEQFF,TGCGCCAGCAGCCGGACTAGCGGGAGCTGGGAGCAGTTCTTC
TRBJ2-7,-,TRBV19,TRBD1,CASSARDREPYEQYF,TGTGCCAGTAGTGCCCGGGACAGGGAACCCTACGAGCAGTACTTC
TRBJ1-2,-,TRBV20-1,-,CSAPGGLGGGYGYTF,TGCAGTGCTCCTGGGGGGCTGGGCGGAGGGTATGGCTACACCTTC
TRBJ1-1,-,TRBV12-3/TRBV12-4,TRBD1,CASSGQGAENTEAFF,TGTGCCAGCAGTGGGCAGGGGGCTGAGAACACTGAAGCTTTCTTT
TRBJ1-5,-,TRBV2,-,CASSDGQHLQPQHF,TGTGCCAGCAGTGACGGACAGCACCTTCAGCCCCAGCATTTT
TRBJ2-5,-,TRBV6-1,-,CASSELSIQETQYF,TGTGCCAGCAGTGAATTGTCAATTCAAGAGACCCAGTACTTC
TRBJ2-7,-,TRBV3-1,-,CASSQDHTYEQYF,TGTGCCAGCAGCCAAGACCATACCTACGAGCAGTACTTC
TRBJ2-1,-,TRBV6-2/TRBV6-3,TRBD2,CASSLGGLDEQFF,TGTGCCAGCAGTTTGGGAGGGCTTGATGAGCAGTTCTTC
TRBJ2-7,-,TRBV27,TRBD1,CASSFRQGGNYEQYF,TGTGCCAGCAGTTTTCGACAGGGGGGTAACTACGAGCAGTACTTC
TRBJ2-5,once,TRBV5-1,TRBD2,CASSTGLAGGLETQYF,TGCGCCAGCAGCACAGGACTAGCGGGGGGCCTCGAGACCCAGTACTTC
TRBJ1-1,-,TRBV28,-,CASNPPNTEAFF,TGTGCCAGCAATCCTCCTAACACTGAAGCTTTCTTT
TRBJ2-4,-,TRBV3-1,-,CASSQDRPPAKNIQYF,TGTGCCAGCAGCCAAGATCGGCCGCCAGCCAAAAACATTCAGTACTTC
TRBJ1-2,-,TRBV28,-,CASSRHRRLYTF,TGTGCCAGCAGCCGGCACCGCCGCCTCTACACCTTC
TRBJ1-2,-,TRBV20-1,TRBD1,CSARGNAGGNNYGYTF,TGCAGTGCTAGAGGAAACGCAGGGGGGAATAACTATGGCTACACCTTC
TRBJ2-7,-,TRBV20-1,-,CSARGGTVTYEQYF,TGCAGTGCTAGAGGAGGGACGGTAACCTACGAGCAGTACTTC
TRBJ2-7,-,TRBV30,-,CAWSSTRSSYEQYF,TGTGCCTGGAGTTCCACACGATCCTCCTACGAGCAGTACTTC
TRBJ2-7,-,TRBV12-3/TRBV12-4,-,CASSPRSRTRYEQYF,TGTGCCAGCAGCCCGAGGTCGCGGACGAGGTACGAGCAGTACTTC
TRBJ2-7,-,TRBV9,TRBD1,CASSIGQGSSYEQYF,TGTGCCAGCAGCATAGGACAGGGGAGCTCCTACGAGCAGTACTTC
TRBJ2-5,-,TRBV7-2,TRBD2,CASSLRLAGGAAETQYF,TGTGCCAGCAGCTTAAGACTAGCGGGAGGAGCAGCAGAGACCCAGTACTTC
TRBJ2-1,-,TRBV5-6,TRBD2,CASSLERWLAGNNEQFF,TGTGCCAGCAGCTTGGAGAGGTGGCTAGCGGGGAACAATGAGCAGTTCTTC
TRBJ2-4,-,TRBV12-3/TRBV12-4,-,CASAPGGSNIQYF,TGTGCCAGTGCGCCCGGGGGCAGCAACATTCAGTACTTC
TRBJ2-7,-,TRBV29-1,-,CSSRESSSYEQYF,TGCAGCTCGCGAGAAAGTAGCTCCTACGAGCAGTACTTC
TRBJ2-3,-,TRBV19,TRBD2,CASSISRGGSTDTQYF,TGTGCCAGTAGTATCTCACGGGGGGGCAGCACAGATACGCAGTATTTT
TRBJ2-7,-,TRBV6-6,TRBD2,CASSFTSGSSYEQYF,TGTGCCAGCAGTTTTACTAGCGGGTCCTCCTACGAGCAGTACTTC
TRBJ1-2,-,TRBV7-2,-,CASSLAGRPKNGYTF,TGTGCCAGCAGCTTAGCGGGCAGGCCCAAAAATGGCTACACCTTC
TRBJ2-5,-,TRBV29-1,TRBD2,CSVGPGGRETQYF,TGCAGCGTTGGGCCGGGGGGGCGGGAGACCCAGTACTTC